The present entry profiles one TCR beta chain with its context. This clone was recorded a few times. What antigen it recognizes has not been identified. No much larger clonotype is one base removed from it; base qualities were not supplied. Based on the germline V gene, the CDR1 and CDR2 sequences are SGHTA and FQGNSA. The junction shows trimming of 5 bases on V and 8 bases on J, and the gene matches do not reach 7 bases of it. Reading from cysteine to phenylalanine, the CDR3 counts 16 amino acids. The kept DNA is CDR3 alone, 48 bases in frame from the first base. Each donor gave one peripheral blood draw, roughly 120 mL on average, collected into heparinised tubes. A BD FACSAria II and a panel including CD45RO, CCR7, CD25, CD127, CD95 and CD27 were used to sort naive, central memory, regulatory and stem cell-like memory CD4+ T cells. Every sorted population had a purity above 95%. PBMCs were isolated immediately by Lymphoprep density gradient centrifugation and stained directly without culture. To minimize batch effects, samples were stained and sorted in pairs, one healthy donor with one patient per experiment.

The record originates from a study of beta chain features in type 1 diabetes (dated by TCRdb to 2016 to 2019). Notes on the research overall: Mean age, gender distribution, total cell number and subset yield were not different between patients and healthy donors. A total of 107,917,701 sorted cells were examined across all samples, and RNA yield correlated strongly with the number of cells per subset. The study compared the TCRB repertoires of sorted circulating CD4+ T cell subsets in recently diagnosed type 1 diabetes patients with those in matched healthy donors. Whereas all 30 or so donors provided naive and central memory subsets, regulatory and stem cell-like memory subsets were isolated from just 8 patients and roughly 8 healthy donors.

Study-level results and caveats: Fewer insertions and more nucleotide deletions at VDJ recombination sites were observed in patients with type 1 diabetes, implying thymic rearrangement abnormalities. The naive, central memory and regulatory TCRB repertoires appeared to resemble one another more closely among patients than among healthy donors. Type 1 diabetes patients showed a moderate but significant shortening of TCRB CDR3 length in all four CD4+ subsets. Because cDNA was sequenced instead of genomic DNA, activated cells with high expression could be over-represented, although the groups did not differ in activation or CD3 levels. Only small numbers of individuals were included in the HLA sub-analyses, which left unresolved whether HLA type had any influence on TCRB rearrangement. Shorter templates might have been favored by PCR, but patient and control samples were amplified and corrected together, so both groups would have been affected equally by any skew.

The entire isolated RNA was reverse transcribed using the High Capacity cDNA Reverse Transcription Kit, and thus expressed TCRB transcripts were sequenced. Deep immunoSEQ sequencing was performed on naive, central memory and regulatory T cell samples, with an average of roughly 3.3 million total reads per sample. Sorted cells were lysed in RLT buffer and RNA was extracted with DNase-treated RNeasy Micro or Mini kits, depending on cell number. Each cell subset was processed on its own to prevent cross-contamination, while patient and healthy donor samples were processed together. The immunoSEQ multiplex PCR was used to amplify TCRB sequences from cDNA, generating 87-bp fragments that spanned the CDR3 region. The amplicons were sequenced using the Illumina HiSeq platform. The original methods were these. Synthetic template baselines were used to correct PCR bias computationally, reads within Hamming distance 2 were collapsed, and singletons that could not be merged were discarded. Reads were aligned to IMGT to assign V, D and J genes, CDR3 length, and insertions or deletions at six rearrangement sites. Within each subset, clonotype counts were normalized to sorted cell number, and only after that were true diversity and Gini coefficients computed with the tcR R package. Repertoire sharing was quantified using the overlap coefficient calculated on TCRB nucleotide sequences. Out-of-frame TCRB sequences from naive cells were analyzed as a proxy for the pre-selection repertoire. Sourced from immuneACCESS, this table was stored by TCRdb with only in-frame sequences that have V and J called. A share of the clones is absent; for the studies checked, an unresolved V gene accounts for under half, and the remainder has no known explanation. V, J and clone size were drawn from that table, and D and trimming were deduced from the DNA. The sample contains under 400,000 clones, around 12% of them found a single time. The ten largest account for 0.017% of the sample.

This receptor was obtained from a man between 18 and 29 years old in good health. The receptor chain draws on TRBV7-2 and TRBJ2-2; TRBD2 aligns with 14 central bases. Sample: naive CD4+ T cells from blood. Sample cell subset or site, as interpreted from the label and publication: true naive CD4+ T cells. The DNA is as follows: TGTGCCAGCAGCCCCAGACTAGCGGGAGGGCTGGGGGAGCTGTTTTTT. Protein translation: CASSPRLAGGLGELFF.